A single sample is the source of the 9 T cell receptor beta chains below, sequenced in a study of PD-L1 blockade in urothelial cancer. Time point denoted: pretreatment peripheral blood. Libraries were prepared by immunoSEQ multiplex PCR; TCRdb keeps only in-frame clonotypes and omits some of them. The sample holds some 80,000 clones, 85% seen once. Source: PBMCs, taken around atezolizumab (anti-PD-L1) treatment. The receptors derive from a man in his forties or fifties with urothelial cancer.

This clone was seen a handful of times. The chain joins TRBV30 to TRBJ1-1, with unresolved D. Trimming stripped 2 bases from V and 2 bases from J, with 12 bases between. CDR3 size: 14 residues. Per germline, CDR1 GTSNPN and CDR2 SVGIG (reference sequence). CDR3 residues: CAWSLGPTNTEAFF. For the CDR3, the DNA is TGTGCCTGGAGTCTGGGCCCTACTAACACTGAAGCTTTCTTT.

The chain links TRBV10-3 to TRBJ1-1; no reliable D call. V was cut by 8 bases and J by 3 bases, with 16 bases left in between. Germline V CDR1 and CDR2: ENHRY, SYGVKD. The CDR3 runs 14 residues. CDR3 amino acids: CAIAKMGGDTEAFF. CDR3 nucleotides: TGTGCCATCGCTAAAATGGGCGGGGACACTGAAGCTTTCTTT.

The J gene is TRBJ2-2, the V gene TRBV7-2; tentative D call: TRBD1 (6 bases). Germline V CDR1 and CDR2: SGHTA, FQGNSA. The CDR3 has 15 amino acids. Trimming removed 7 bases from V and 7 bases from J, with 19 bases in between. The CDR3 protein is CASTPGQLGVGELFF. The CDR3 DNA is TGTGCCAGCACCCCAGGACAGCTCGGGGTCGGGGAGCTGTTTTTT.

This chain links TRBV4-1 with TRBJ1-1, with D unresolved. V was trimmed by 1 base and J by 7 bases, leaving 10 bases between them. The V gene's germline CDR1 is MGHRA and CDR2 YSYEKL. The CDR3 runs 13 residues. The chain's CDR3 is CASSQGEAGEAFF. CDR3 in DNA: TGCGCCAGCAGCCAAGGCGAAGCCGGTGAAGCTTTCTTT.

V gene TRBV14 combines with J gene TRBJ2-7; no firm D call. This CDR3 contains 14 residues. The V gene lost 4 bases and the J gene lost 3 bases, with 13 bases spanning the gap. Per germline, CDR1 SGHDN and CDR2 FVKESK. The CDR3 DNA sequence: TGTGCCAGCAGCCCCCTACAGAGCTACTACGAGCAGTACTTC. This encodes CASSPLQSYYEQYF. Drawing the rest from reference TRBV14 and TRBJ2-7, the complete variable domain is EAGVTQFPSHSVIEKGQTVTLRCDPISGHDNLYWYRRVMGKEIKFLLHFVKESKQDESGMPNNRFLAERTGGTYSTLKVQPAELEDSGVYFCASSPLQSYYEQYFGPGTRLTVT.

The chain recombines TRBV20-1 with TRBJ2-2, with unresolved D. The V gene's germline CDR1 is DFQATT and CDR2 SNEGSKA (reference sequence). The CDR3 loop spans 11 amino acids. The CDR3: CGSSGSGELFF. In nucleotides, the CDR3 is TGCGGATCCTCGGGTTCCGGGGAGCTGTTTTTT.

The chain is built from TRBV15 and TRBJ2-5; 14 positions match TRBD2. J lost 2 bases, V lost 3 bases, and 5 bases had no gene match. Germline V lookup: CDR1 LNHNV, CDR2 YYDKDF (reference sequence). The length of the CDR3 is 17 residues. CDR3 sequence reads: CATSRKRLAGGQETQYF. The CDR3 DNA follows: TGTGCCACCAGCAGGAAAAGACTAGCGGGAGGGCAAGAGACCCAGTACTTC.

The genes are TRBV9 and TRBJ2-1, with a weak D call TRBD1 (5 bases). CDR3 length: 14 residues. In germline, CDR1 is SGDLS, CDR2 YYNGEE. V was trimmed by 0 bases and J by 5 bases, leaving 9 bases between them. For the CDR3, the DNA is TGTGCCAGCAGCGTAGCTTTGGACAACAATGAGCAGTTCTTC. As protein: CASSVALDNNEQFF.

The V call is TRBV6-5, the J call TRBJ2-7; D is undetermined. This CDR3 has 10 residues. The V gene lost 10 bases and the J gene lost 0 bases, with 4 bases spanning the gap. Per the germline V gene, CDR1 is MNHEY and CDR2 is SVGAGI. CDR3 region: CATRSYEQYF. DNA of the CDR3: TGTGCCACCCGCTCCTACGAGCAGTACTTC.